This T cell receptor beta chain originates from a study of blood T cell repertoires in COVID-19. Study details: Samples representing acute and convalescent COVID-19 were sourced from the United States, Italy and Spain. Sources were T cells, B-cell-depleted T cells, or PBMCs; the material itself was cDNA or gDNA.

The CDR3 is 14 residues long. CDR1 and CDR2 from the germline V gene are SGHTA and FQGNSA. V was shortened by 3 bases and J by 2 bases, with 11 bases between the two germline ends. Per the original methods: How many nucleated cells were present was estimated from reference gene primer amplification. The assay was immunoSEQ multiplex PCR, and TCRdb's table has in-frame clones only and misses some. V, J and clone size were drawn from that table, and D and trimming were deduced from the DNA. The table shows some 38,000 clones, with roughly 78% occurring only once. This clonotype was sampled from a man between 70 and 80 years old with acute or convalescent COVID-19. The gene calls are TRBV7-2 and TRBJ2-7, with D possibly being TRBD1 (6 bases). The specimen was peripheral blood. CDR3 DNA: TGTGCCAGCAGCTTGAAACAGGGACCCTACGAGCAGTACTTC. This encodes CASSLKQGPYEQYF.